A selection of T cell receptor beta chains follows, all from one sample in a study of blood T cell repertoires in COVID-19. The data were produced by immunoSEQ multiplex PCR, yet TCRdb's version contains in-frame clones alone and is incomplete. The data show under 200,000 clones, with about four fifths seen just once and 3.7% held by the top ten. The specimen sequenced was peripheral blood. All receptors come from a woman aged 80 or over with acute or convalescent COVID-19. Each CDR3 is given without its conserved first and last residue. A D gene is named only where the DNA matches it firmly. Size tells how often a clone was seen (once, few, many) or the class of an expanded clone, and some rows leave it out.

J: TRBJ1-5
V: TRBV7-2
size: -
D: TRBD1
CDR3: ASSPNTGAGQPQH

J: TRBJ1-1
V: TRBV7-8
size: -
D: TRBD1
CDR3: ASSTGQGLLVGTEAF

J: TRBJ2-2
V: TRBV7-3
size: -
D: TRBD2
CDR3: ASSLVAGGPGELF

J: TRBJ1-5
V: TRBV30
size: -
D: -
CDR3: AWSGQGNQPQH

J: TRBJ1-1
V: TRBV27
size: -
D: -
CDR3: ASSLSPLLVGTEAF

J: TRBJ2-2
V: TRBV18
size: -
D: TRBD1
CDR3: ASSAGTGVPGELF

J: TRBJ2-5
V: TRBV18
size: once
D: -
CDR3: ASSPNRAETQY

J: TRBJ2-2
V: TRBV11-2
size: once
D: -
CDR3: ASSPWQGGAGELF

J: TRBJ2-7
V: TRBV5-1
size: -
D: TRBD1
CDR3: ASSTGQGSYEQY

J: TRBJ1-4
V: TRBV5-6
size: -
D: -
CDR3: ASSKRGSAAYNEKLF

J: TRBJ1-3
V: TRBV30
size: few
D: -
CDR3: AWSVSVFSGNTIY

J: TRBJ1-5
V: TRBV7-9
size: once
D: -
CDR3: ASSLSGDQPQH

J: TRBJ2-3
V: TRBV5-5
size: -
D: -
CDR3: ATGGSRGADTQY

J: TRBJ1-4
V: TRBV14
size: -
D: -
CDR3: ASSQQAHPREKLF

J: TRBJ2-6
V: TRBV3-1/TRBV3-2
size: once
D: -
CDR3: ASSFVSLFSGANVLT

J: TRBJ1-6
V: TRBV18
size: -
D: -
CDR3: ASSSSRGSDSPLH